This TCR beta chain was sequenced during a study of T cells after yellow fever vaccination. Findings and caveats of the study: FACS-sorted repertoires could contain abundant clonotypes contaminating from the bulk population. Overlap between CD4 and CD8 compartments was detected for a small share of clonotypes.

J lost 3 bases, V lost 4 bases, and 9 bases had no gene match. The CDR3 runs 16 residues. Germline assignment: CDR1 LGHDT and CDR2 YNNKEL (reference sequence). Using its own MiXCR run on the 5' RACE reads, TCRdb lists one record per CDR3 protein. The sample yields around 320,000 distinct CDR3 sequences, 8.7% seen once. In the case of this clonotype: Its antigen is not known.

Material: CD4+ T cells sorted from PBMCs, obtained 5 days after the yellow fever booster vaccination. The V and J genes are TRBV3-1 and TRBJ2-3; 8 bases map to TRBD2. The sequence derives from a man aged 18 to 29 who received the YFV17D yellow fever vaccine. The CDR3 loop reads CASSRPSGGRTDTQYF. Written as DNA, the CDR3 is TGTGCCAGCAGCCGGCCTTCGGGGGGGAGGACAGATACGCAGTATTTT.